A selection of T cell receptor beta chains follows, all from one sample in a study of beta chain features in type 1 diabetes. Clones were read by immunoSEQ multiplex PCR, and TCRdb kept only the in-frame ones, dropping some. The sample contains 300,000 to 350,000 clones, roughly 21% of which appear only once. Sequences were obtained from naive CD4+ T cells from blood. The receptors come from a woman aged 18-29 years in good health. Both conserved end residues are part of each CDR3. D genes are given only for firm matches. The listing skips clone size in some rows; elsewhere it reads once, few, many or a size class.

J gene | D gene | clone size | V gene | CDR3 protein | CDR3 DNA
TRBJ1-1 | - | - | TRBV5-4 | CASRLEGGRTEAFF | TGTGCCAGCAGACTCGAGGGCGGAAGGACTGAAGCTTTCTTT
TRBJ2-5 | TRBD1 | few | TRBV5-4 | CASSLTQGVQETQYF | TGTGCCAGCAGCTTGACACAGGGGGTGCAAGAGACCCAGTACTTC
TRBJ1-2 | - | - | TRBV7-9 | CASSLSGDGYTF | TGTGCCAGCAGCTTAAGCGGGGATGGCTACACCTTC
TRBJ1-4 | - | - | TRBV4-2 | CASSHTGEATNEKLFF | TGTGCCAGCAGCCACACCGGAGAGGCAACTAATGAAAAACTGTTTTTT
TRBJ2-1 | TRBD1 | - | TRBV7-9 | CASSWDRLGEQFF | TGTGCCAGCAGCTGGGACAGGCTAGGTGAGCAGTTCTTC
TRBJ1-3 | - | - | TRBV5-1 | CASSWDFTGNTIYF | TGCGCCAGCAGCTGGGACTTTACTGGAAACACCATATATTTT
TRBJ2-7 | - | - | TRBV2 | CASTADYYYEQYF | TGTGCCAGCACCGCAGACTACTACTACGAGCAGTACTTC
TRBJ1-4 | TRBD1 | - | TRBV5-1 | CASSLRDSSNEKLFF | TGCGCCAGCAGCCTCCGGGACAGCTCTAATGAAAAACTGTTTTTT
TRBJ1-2 | TRBD1 | - | TRBV9 | CASSQGQSYGYTF | TGTGCCAGCAGCCAGGGACAGTCATATGGCTACACCTTC
TRBJ2-3 | - | - | TRBV5-4 | CASSLKGGDTQYF | TGTGCCAGCAGCTTGAAAGGAGGGGATACGCAGTATTTT
TRBJ2-7 | TRBD2 | few | TRBV2 | CASSPRTGGPEEQYF | TGTGCCAGCAGTCCCCGGACGGGAGGGCCTGAAGAGCAGTACTTC
TRBJ1-1 | - | few | TRBV6-5 | CASSQGSEAFF | TGTGCCAGCAGTCAGGGATCTGAAGCTTTCTTT
TRBJ1-1 | TRBD1 | few | TRBV18 | CASSPDQQGATEAFF | TGTGCCAGCTCACCCGATCAACAGGGGGCTACTGAAGCTTTCTTT
TRBJ1-2 | - | few | TRBV19 | CASSSFLYGYTF | TGTGCCAGTAGTTCTTTTCTCTATGGCTACACCTTC
TRBJ1-1 | TRBD1 | - | TRBV9 | CASSANRQGQNTEAFF | TGTGCCAGCAGCGCAAACCGACAGGGCCAAAACACTGAAGCTTTCTTT
TRBJ2-5 | - | few | TRBV5-6 | CASSLAGHTAQETQYF | TGTGCCAGCAGCTTGGCGGGTCACACCGCTCAAGAGACCCAGTACTTC
TRBJ1-1 | - | - | TRBV7-2 | CASSLEQMNTEAFF | TGTGCCAGCAGCTTAGAACAGATGAACACTGAAGCTTTCTTT
TRBJ2-1 | - | - | TRBV4-1 | CASSQDRGSYNEQFF | TGCGCCAGCAGCCAAGACAGGGGATCCTACAATGAGCAGTTCTTC
TRBJ2-1 | TRBD1 | few | TRBV4-3 | CASSSGAGTGSENEQFF | TGCGCCAGCAGTTCGGGGGCCGGGACAGGGAGTGAAAATGAGCAGTTCTTC
TRBJ1-1 | - | few | TRBV5-1 | CASSFSLGGDTEAFF | TGCGCCAGCAGCTTCAGCCTGGGGGGGGACACTGAAGCTTTCTTT
TRBJ2-1 | - | few | TRBV6-5 | CASRVSTDYNEQFF | TGTGCCAGCCGGGTATCGACAGACTACAATGAGCAGTTCTTC
TRBJ2-2 | - | - | TRBV6-5 | CASSAGQNTGELFF | TGTGCCAGCAGTGCCGGACAGAACACCGGGGAGCTGTTTTTT
TRBJ2-3 | TRBD2 | - | TRBV7-2 | CASSSPSGGLTSTDTQYF | TGTGCCAGCAGCTCGCCTAGCGGGGGGCTTACTAGCACAGATACGCAGTATTTT
TRBJ2-5 | - | - | TRBV29-1 | CSVDPSSTGNQETQYF | TGCAGCGTTGATCCCTCGTCTACAGGGAACCAAGAGACCCAGTACTTC
TRBJ2-5 | - | - | TRBV4-2 | CASSQDLGYRETQYF | TGTGCCAGCAGCCAAGATTTGGGTTACAGAGAGACCCAGTACTTC
TRBJ2-1 | - | - | TRBV5-1 | CASSLITGDEQFF | TGCGCCAGCAGCTTGATAACGGGAGATGAGCAGTTCTTC
TRBJ2-5 | TRBD2 | - | TRBV5-1 | CASTSGRSQETQYF | TGCGCCAGTACTAGCGGGAGGTCACAAGAGACCCAGTACTTC
TRBJ1-2 | TRBD1 | - | TRBV27 | CASTPTGGANYGYTF | TGTGCCAGCACCCCAACAGGGGGAGCTAACTATGGCTACACCTTC
TRBJ2-7 | - | - | TRBV2 | CASSVRTYSYEQYF | TGTGCCAGCAGTGTAAGGACTTACTCCTACGAGCAGTACTTC
TRBJ2-5 | - | few | TRBV4-3 | CASSQDVTSFDETQYF | TGCGCCAGCAGCCAAGATGTCACTAGCTTTGATGAGACCCAGTACTTC
TRBJ2-5 | TRBD2 | - | TRBV7-2 | CASSTTSGVGTQYF | TGTGCCAGCAGCACGACTAGCGGGGTCGGGACCCAGTACTTC
TRBJ1-1 | - | - | TRBV7-2 | CASSLVARGTAFF | TGTGCCAGCAGCTTAGTCGCCAGAGGTACAGCTTTCTTT
TRBJ1-2 | - | once | TRBV5-4 | CASSLGRVEAYGYTF | TGTGCCAGCAGCTTGGGGAGGGTGGAGGCCTATGGCTACACCTTC
TRBJ1-5 | - | - | TRBV7-9 | CASSLAAGGPTQPQHF | TGTGCCAGCAGCTTAGCGGCGGGGGGCCCTACTCAGCCCCAGCATTTT
TRBJ1-2 | - | - | TRBV6-5 | CASSSDRLYGYTF | TGTGCCAGCAGTTCTGACAGGCTGTATGGCTACACCTTC
TRBJ2-7 | - | few | TRBV23-1 | CASPPPYEQYF | TGCGCCAGCCCCCCTCCCTACGAGCAGTACTTC
TRBJ2-1 | - | - | TRBV5-1 | CASSSLPQDYNEQFF | TGCGCCAGCAGCTCCTTACCACAGGACTACAATGAGCAGTTCTTC